This T cell receptor (beta chain) stems from a study of blood T cell repertoires in COVID-19. Study overall: Both acute and convalescent COVID-19 samples were obtained from the United States, Italy and Spain. T cells, B-cell-depleted T cells, or PBMCs provided the cDNA or gDNA that served as material.

Seattle patient enrollment occurred during active infection, with longitudinal follow-up thereafter. Original handling: Reference gene primer amplification yielded estimated nucleated cell counts. The method was immunoSEQ multiplex PCR; TCRdb's version includes in-frame clones alone and lacks a portion of them. V and J calls and clone size follow that table, whereas D and trimming were derived from the DNA. The sample has roughly 340,000 clones; roughly 90% are singletons. This TCR was recovered from a woman between 25 and 40 years old with COVID-19, enrolled during active disease. Sequences were obtained from peripheral blood.

The CDR3 is CASSPGGNQPQHF. The CDR3, as DNA: TGTGCCAGCAGCCCGGGCGGGAATCAGCCCCAGCATTTT. The V call is TRBV7-9, the J call TRBJ1-5; D unclear. This CDR3 contains 13 residues. V was cut by 5 bases and J by 4 bases, with 9 bases left in between. Germline CDR1 and CDR2: SEHNR and FQNEAQ (reference sequence). Looking up the rest from reference TRBV7-9 and TRBJ1-5 gives the full variable domain: DTGVSQNPRHKITKRGQNVTFRCDPISEHNRLYWYRQTLGQGPEFLTYFQNEAQLEKSRLLSDRFSAERPKGSFSTLEIQRTEQGDSAMYLCASSPGGNQPQHFGDGTRLSIL.